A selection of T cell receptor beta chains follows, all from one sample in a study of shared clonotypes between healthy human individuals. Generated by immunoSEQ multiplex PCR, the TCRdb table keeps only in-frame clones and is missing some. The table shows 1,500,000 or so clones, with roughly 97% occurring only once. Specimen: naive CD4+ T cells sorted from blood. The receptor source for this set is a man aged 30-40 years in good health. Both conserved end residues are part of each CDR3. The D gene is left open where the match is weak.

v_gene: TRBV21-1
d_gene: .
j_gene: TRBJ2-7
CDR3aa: CASRGAGTYEQYF

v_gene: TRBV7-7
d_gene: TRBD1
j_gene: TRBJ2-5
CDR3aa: CASSRDRGQETQYF

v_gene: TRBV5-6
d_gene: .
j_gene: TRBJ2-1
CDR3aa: CASSWGPNNEQFF

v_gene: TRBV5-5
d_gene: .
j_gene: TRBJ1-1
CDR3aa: CASSRFNRMNTEAFF

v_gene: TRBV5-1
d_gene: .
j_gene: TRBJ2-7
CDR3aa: CASSLLGGLVKGYEQYF

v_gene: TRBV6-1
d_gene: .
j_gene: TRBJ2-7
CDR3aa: CASRWTAQVYEQYF

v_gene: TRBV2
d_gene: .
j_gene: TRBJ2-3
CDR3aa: CASSEVGVDTQYF

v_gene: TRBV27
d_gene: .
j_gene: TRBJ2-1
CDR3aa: CASSLIPTVVNNEQFF

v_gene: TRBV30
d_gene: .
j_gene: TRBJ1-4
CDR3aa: CAWSQGVRKLFF

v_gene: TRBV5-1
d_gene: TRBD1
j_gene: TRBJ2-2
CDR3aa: CASSFTGGGSRDTGELFF

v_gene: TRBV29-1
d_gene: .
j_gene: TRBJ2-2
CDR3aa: CSVEADSGELFF

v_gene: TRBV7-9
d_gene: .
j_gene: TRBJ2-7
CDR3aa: CASSPGRLSSYEQYF

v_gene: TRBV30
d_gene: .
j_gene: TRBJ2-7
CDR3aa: CAWSTRTVHEQYF

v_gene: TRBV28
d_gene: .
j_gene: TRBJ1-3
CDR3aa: CASSLSGAGNTIYF

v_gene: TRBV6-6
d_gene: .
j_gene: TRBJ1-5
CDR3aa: CASRHREGQPQHF

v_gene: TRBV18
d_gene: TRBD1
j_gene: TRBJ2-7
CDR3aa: CASSPGQGPHEQYF

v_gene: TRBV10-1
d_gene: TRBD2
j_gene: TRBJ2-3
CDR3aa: CASTQTRASGFRTDTQYF

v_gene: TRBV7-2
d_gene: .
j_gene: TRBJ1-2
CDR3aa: CASSLTPVLGYGYTF

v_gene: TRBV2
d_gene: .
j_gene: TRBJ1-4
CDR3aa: CASSEGGMGKLFF

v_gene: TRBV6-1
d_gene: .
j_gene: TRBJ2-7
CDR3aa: CASRATLGRAGEQYF

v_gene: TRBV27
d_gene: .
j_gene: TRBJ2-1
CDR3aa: CASSPTIGLRAAYNEQFF

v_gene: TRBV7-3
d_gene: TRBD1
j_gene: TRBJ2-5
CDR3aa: CASSFSGQSAETQYF

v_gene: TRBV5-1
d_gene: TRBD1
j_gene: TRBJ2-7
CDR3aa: CASSSGTGFDEQYF

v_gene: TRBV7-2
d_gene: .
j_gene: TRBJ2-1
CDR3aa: CASSSPWGHNEQFF

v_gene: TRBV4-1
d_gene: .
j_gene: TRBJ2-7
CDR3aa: CASSHFPEVPEQYF

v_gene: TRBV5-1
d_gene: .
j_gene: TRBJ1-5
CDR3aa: CASSLEVDQPQHF

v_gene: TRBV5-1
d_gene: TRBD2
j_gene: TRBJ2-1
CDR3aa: CASRPSGRAYNEQFF

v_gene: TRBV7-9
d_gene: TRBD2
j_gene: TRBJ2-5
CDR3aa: CASSQREVQETQYF

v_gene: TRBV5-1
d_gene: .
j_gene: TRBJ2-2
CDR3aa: CASSLGGSTGELFF

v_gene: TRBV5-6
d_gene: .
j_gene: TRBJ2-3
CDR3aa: CASSPPQHLSTDTQYF

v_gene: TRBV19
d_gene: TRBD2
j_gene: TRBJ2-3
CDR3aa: CASSMTGLAGGPQYF

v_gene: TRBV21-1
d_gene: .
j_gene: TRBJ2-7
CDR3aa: CASSKVRDITYEQYF

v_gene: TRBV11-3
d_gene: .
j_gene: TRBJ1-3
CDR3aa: CASSVYSSGNTIYF

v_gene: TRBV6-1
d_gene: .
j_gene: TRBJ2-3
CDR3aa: CASSDGGVYTDTQYF

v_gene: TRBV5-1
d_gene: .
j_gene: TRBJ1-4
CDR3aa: CASRTGNEKLFF

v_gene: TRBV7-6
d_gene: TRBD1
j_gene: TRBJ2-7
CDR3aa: CASSLAPGQGLYEQYF

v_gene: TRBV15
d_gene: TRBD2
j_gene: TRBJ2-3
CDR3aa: CATSRASAGGPDDTQYF

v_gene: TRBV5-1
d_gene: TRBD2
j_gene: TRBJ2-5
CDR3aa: CASSRAGKETQYF

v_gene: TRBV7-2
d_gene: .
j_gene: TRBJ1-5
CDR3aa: CASSLNTGSNQPQHF

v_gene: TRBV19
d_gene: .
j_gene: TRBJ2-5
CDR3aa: CATAGVVGETQYF

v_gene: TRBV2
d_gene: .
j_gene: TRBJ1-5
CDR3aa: CASSERGAIQPQHF